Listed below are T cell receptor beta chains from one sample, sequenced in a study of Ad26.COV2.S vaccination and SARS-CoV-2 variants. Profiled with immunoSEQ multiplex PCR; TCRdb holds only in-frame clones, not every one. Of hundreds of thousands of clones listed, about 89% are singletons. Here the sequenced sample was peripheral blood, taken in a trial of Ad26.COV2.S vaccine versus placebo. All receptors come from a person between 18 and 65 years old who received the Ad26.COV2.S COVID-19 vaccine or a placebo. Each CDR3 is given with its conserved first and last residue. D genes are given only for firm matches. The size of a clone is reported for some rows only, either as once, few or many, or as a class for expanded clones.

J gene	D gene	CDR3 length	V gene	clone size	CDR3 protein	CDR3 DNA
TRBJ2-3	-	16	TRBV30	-	CAWSRPGPSLGDTQYF	TGTGCCTGGAGTCGCCCCGGGCCTTCGCTCGGAGATACGCAGTATTTT
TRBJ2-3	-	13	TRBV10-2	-	CASSDRPGDTQYF	TGCGCCAGCAGTGATCGGCCAGGGGATACGCAGTATTTT
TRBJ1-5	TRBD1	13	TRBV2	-	CASRPDRAQPQHF	TGTGCCAGCAGACCAGACAGGGCTCAGCCCCAGCATTTT
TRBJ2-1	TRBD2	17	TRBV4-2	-	CASSQPGGTSGGTQEFF	TGTGCCAGCAGCCAACCAGGGGGGACTAGCGGGGGTACTCAAGAGTTCTTC
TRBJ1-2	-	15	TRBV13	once	CASSLVVGANYGYTF	TGTGCCAGCAGCTTAGTGGTCGGAGCTAACTATGGCTACACCTTC
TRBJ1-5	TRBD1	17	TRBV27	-	CASSSGGVRFGNQPQHF	TGTGCCAGCAGTTCAGGGGGTGTGAGGTTTGGAAATCAGCCCCAGCATTTT
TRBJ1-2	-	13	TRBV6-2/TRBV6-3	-	CASSYFPNYGYTF	TGTGCCAGCAGTTATTTTCCTAACTATGGCTACACCTTC
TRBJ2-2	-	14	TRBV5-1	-	CASSLVTKTGELFF	TGCGCCAGCAGCTTGGTAACTAAGACCGGGGAGCTGTTTTTT
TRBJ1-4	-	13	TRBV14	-	CASRRQGNEKLFF	TGTGCCAGCAGGCGGCAGGGGAATGAAAAACTGTTTTTT
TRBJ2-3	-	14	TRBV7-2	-	CASSLGIGTDTQYF	TGTGCCAGCAGCCTGGGGATTGGGACAGATACGCAGTATTTT
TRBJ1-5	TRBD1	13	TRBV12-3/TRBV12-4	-	CASSWTGDQPQHF	TGTGCCAGCAGTTGGACAGGGGATCAGCCCCAGCATTTT
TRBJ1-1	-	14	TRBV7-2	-	CASSLEGRDTEAFF	TGTGCCAGCAGCTTGGAGGGGAGGGACACTGAAGCTTTCTTT
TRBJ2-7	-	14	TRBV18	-	CASSPSAGIHEQYF	TGTGCCAGCTCACCATCGGCAGGAATACACGAGCAGTACTTC
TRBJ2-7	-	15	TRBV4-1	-	CASSQDGQGPYEQYF	TGCGCCAGCAGCCAAGACGGGCAGGGGCCCTACGAGCAGTACTTC
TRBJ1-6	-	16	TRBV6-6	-	CASSQRQSSYNSPLHF	TGTGCCAGCAGTCAGAGGCAGAGCTCCTATAATTCACCCCTCCACTTT
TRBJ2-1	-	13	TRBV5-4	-	CASSLRPSGEQFF	TGTGCCAGCAGCTTGCGCCCCTCAGGGGAGCAGTTCTTC
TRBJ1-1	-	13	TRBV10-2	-	CASSEYYGFEAFF	TGCGCCAGCAGTGAGTACTATGGGTTTGAAGCTTTCTTT
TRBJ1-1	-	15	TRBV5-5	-	CASSREGAFWTEAFF	TGTGCCAGCAGCCGGGAAGGGGCCTTTTGGACTGAAGCTTTCTTT
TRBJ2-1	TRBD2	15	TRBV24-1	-	CATSEIAGGYNEQFF	TGTGCCACCAGTGAGATTGCGGGGGGCTACAATGAGCAGTTCTTC
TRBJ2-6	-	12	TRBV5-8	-	CASGAGANVLTF	TGTGCCAGCGGGGCTGGGGCCAACGTCCTGACTTTC
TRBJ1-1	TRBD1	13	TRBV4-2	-	CASSPRTGREAFF	TGTGCCAGCAGCCCGAGGACAGGGAGGGAGGCTTTCTTT
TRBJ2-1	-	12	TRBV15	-	CATSRDLAPTVF	TGTGCCACCAGCAGAGATCTGGCTCCAACTGTCTTC
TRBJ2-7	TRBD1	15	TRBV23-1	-	CASSQGTGGDYEQYF	TGCGCCAGCAGTCAGGGGACAGGGGGAGACTACGAGCAGTACTTC
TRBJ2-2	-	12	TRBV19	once	CASRDAAGELFF	TGTGCCAGCAGGGACGCCGCCGGGGAGCTGTTTTTT
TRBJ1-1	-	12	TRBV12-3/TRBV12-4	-	CASSTPNTEAFF	TGTGCCAGCAGTACACCGAACACTGAAGCTTTCTTT
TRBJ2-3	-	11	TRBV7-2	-	CASSLKDTQYF	TGTGCCAGCAGCTTAAAGGATACGCAGTATTTT
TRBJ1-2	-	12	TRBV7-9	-	CASSLGTDGYTF	TGTGCCAGCAGCTTGGGCACGGATGGCTACACCTTC
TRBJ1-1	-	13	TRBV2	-	CASSEQGNTEAFF	TGTGCCAGCAGTGAACAGGGGAACACTGAAGCTTTCTTT
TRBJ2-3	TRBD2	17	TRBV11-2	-	CASSLVGGGSSTDTQYF	TGTGCCAGCAGCCTGGTCGGGGGGGGATCTAGCACAGATACGCAGTATTTT
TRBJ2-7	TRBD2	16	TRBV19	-	CASKSSGTGGLYEQYF	TGTGCCAGTAAGTCTAGCGGGACCGGGGGCCTCTACGAGCAGTACTTC
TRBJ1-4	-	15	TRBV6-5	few	CASTVGAYRGEKLFF	TGTGCCAGCACCGTCGGGGCGTATCGAGGGGAAAAACTGTTTTTT
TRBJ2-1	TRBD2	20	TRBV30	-	CAWNSLRTSGRATGYNEQFF	TGTGCCTGGAATAGCCTACGGACTAGCGGGAGGGCCACGGGCTACAATGAGCAGTTCTTC
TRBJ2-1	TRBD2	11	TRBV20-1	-	CSAQRGPLKIF	TGCAGTGCTCAGCGGGGGCCCTTGAAGATCTTC
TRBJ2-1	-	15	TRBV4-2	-	CASSQEGPRRNEQFF	TGTGCCAGCAGCCAAGAGGGACCCCGTCGAAATGAGCAGTTCTTC
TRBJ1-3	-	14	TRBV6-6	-	CASSWDSSGNTIYF	TGTGCCAGCAGTTGGGATAGCTCTGGAAACACCATATATTTT
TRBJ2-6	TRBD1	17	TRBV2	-	CASPASGGIAGANVLTF	TGTGCCAGCCCAGCGTCAGGGGGCATCGCTGGGGCCAACGTCCTGACTTTC
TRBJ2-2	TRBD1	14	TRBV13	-	CASSLTGATGELFF	TGTGCCAGCAGCTTAACAGGGGCCACCGGGGAGCTGTTTTTT
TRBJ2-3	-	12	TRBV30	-	CARAGRRDTQYF	TGTGCCCGGGCTGGGAGGCGAGATACGCAGTATTTT
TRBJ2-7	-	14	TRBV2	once	CASSLRVRSYEQYF	TGTGCCAGCAGCTTAAGGGTCCGATCCTACGAGCAGTACTTC
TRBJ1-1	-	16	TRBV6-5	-	CASSYNGLLMNTEAFF	TGTGCCAGCAGTTACAACGGACTCCTAATGAACACTGAAGCTTTCTTT
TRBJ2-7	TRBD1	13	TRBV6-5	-	CASSLTGAHEQYF	TGTGCCAGCAGTCTTACAGGGGCCCACGAGCAGTACTTC
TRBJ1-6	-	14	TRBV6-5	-	CASKRSSYNSPLHF	TGTGCCAGCAAACGCAGCTCCTATAATTCACCCCTCCACTTT
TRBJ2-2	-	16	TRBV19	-	CASSIGLGANTGELFF	TGTGCCAGTAGTATTGGCTTGGGGGCGAACACCGGGGAGCTGTTTTTT
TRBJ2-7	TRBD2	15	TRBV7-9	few	CASSSRREASYEQYF	TGTGCCAGCAGCTCCCGGCGGGAGGCCTCCTACGAGCAGTACTTC
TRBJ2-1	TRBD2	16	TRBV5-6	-	CASSGSGVKKFYEQFF	TGTGCCAGCAGCGGTAGCGGGGTGAAAAAGTTCTATGAGCAGTTCTTC
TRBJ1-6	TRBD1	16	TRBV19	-	CASRETGGRSRSPLHF	TGTGCCTCCAGGGAGACAGGGGGCAGGTCGCGATCACCCCTCCACTTT
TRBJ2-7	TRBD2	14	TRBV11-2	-	CASSKRGTTYEQYF	TGTGCCAGCAGCAAGCGGGGGACCACCTACGAGCAGTACTTC
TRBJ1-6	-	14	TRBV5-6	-	CASSLAGVNSPLHF	TGTGCCAGCAGCTTGGCGGGCGTTAATTCACCCCTCCACTTT